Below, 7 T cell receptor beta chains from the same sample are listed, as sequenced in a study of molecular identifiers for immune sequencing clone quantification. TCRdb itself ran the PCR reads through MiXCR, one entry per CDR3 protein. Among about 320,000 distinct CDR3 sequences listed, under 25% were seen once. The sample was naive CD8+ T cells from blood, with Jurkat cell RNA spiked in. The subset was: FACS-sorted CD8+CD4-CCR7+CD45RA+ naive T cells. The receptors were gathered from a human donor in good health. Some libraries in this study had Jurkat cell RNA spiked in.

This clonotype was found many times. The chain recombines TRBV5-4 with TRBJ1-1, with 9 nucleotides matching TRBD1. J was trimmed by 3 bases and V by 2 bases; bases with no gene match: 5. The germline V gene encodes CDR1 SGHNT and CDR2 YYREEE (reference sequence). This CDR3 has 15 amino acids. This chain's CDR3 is CASSFTGGWDTEAFF. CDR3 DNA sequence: TGTGCCAGCAGCTTTACAGGGGGCTGGGACACTGAAGCTTTCTTT.

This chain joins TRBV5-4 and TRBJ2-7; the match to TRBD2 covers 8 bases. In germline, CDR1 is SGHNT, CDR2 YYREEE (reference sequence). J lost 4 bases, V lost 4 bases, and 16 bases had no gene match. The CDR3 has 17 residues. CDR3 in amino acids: CASSGNSGSNLNYEQYF. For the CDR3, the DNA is TGTGCCAGCAGCGGGAACAGCGGGAGTAATCTGAATTACGAGCAGTACTTC.

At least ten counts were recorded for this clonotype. This CDR3 is CASSQFEGGNTIYF. In nucleotides, the CDR3 is TGCGCCAGCAGCCAATTTGAGGGCGGAAACACCATATATTTT. The chain recombines TRBV4-3 with TRBJ1-3; D gene unclear. In germline, CDR1 is LGHNA, CDR2 YSLEER. The CDR3 contains 14 residues. Trimming cost V 2 bases and J 4 bases, with 9 bases left between them.

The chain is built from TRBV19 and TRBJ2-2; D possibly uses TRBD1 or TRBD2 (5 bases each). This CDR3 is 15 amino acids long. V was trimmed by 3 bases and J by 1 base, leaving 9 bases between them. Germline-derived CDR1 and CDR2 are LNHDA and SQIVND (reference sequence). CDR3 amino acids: CASSMGTRNTGELFF. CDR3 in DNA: TGTGCCAGTAGTATGGGGACGCGGAACACCGGGGAGCTGTTTTTT.

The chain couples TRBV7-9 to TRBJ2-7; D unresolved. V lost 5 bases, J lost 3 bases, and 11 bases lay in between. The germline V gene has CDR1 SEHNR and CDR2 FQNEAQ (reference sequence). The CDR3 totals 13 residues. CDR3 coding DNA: TGTGCCAGCAGCCCACGGGCCGGCTACGAGCAGTACTTC. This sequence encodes CASSPRAGYEQYF.

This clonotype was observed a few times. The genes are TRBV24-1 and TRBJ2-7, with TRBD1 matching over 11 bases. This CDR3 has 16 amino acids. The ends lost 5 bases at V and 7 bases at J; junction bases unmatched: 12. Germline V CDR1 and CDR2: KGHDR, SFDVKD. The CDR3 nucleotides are TGTGCCACCAGTGGTCATCGGACAGGGGGCATGGGGGAGCAGTACTTC. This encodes CATSGHRTGGMGEQYF.

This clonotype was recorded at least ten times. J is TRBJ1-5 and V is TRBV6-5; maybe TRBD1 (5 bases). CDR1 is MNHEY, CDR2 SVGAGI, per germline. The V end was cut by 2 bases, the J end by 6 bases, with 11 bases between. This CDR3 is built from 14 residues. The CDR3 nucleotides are TGTGCCAGCAGTTACGGGCCCGGGGGTCAGCCCCAGCATTTT. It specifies CASSYGPGGQPQHF.